This paragraph covers one TCR beta chain sequence. The antigen is not known. The PCR had 60 Vbeta and 13 Jbeta primers. Data came from immunoSEQ multiplex PCR; TCRdb stores just in-frame clones and leaves some out. The top ten hold under 5.5% of the sample, which has over 80,000 clones, 81% seen once. The V and J ends lost 2 bases and 8 bases respectively, with 11 bases between them. CDR1 SGHRS and CDR2 YFSETQ come from the germline V gene. This CDR3 has 13 amino acids. These data belong to a study of cytomegalovirus exposure and HLA in healthy donors. Study results and limitations: Exclusion applied to some V segments, including TRBV6-2 and TRBV6-3, as they were indistinguishable.

Sequenced: PBMCs. The clonotype comes from a middle-aged man in good health and CMV-seropositive. The V gene is TRBV5-1, the J gene TRBJ2-1, with D perhaps matching TRBD2 (5 bases). CDR3 nucleotide sequence: TGCGCCAGCAGCTTACCGGTCGGGGATGAGCAGTTCTTC. Protein sequence: CASSLPVGDEQFF.